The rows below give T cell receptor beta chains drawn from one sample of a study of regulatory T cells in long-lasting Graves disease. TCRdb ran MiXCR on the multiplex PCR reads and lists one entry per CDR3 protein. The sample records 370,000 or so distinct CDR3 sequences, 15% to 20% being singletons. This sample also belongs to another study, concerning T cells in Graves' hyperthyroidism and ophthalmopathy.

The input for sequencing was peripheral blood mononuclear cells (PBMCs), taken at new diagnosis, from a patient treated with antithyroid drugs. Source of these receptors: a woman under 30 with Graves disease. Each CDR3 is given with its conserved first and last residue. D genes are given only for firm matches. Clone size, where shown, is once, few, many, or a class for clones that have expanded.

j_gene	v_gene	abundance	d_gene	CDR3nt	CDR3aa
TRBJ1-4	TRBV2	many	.	TGTGCCAGCAGTGAGGGGATTGGGGGAAAACTGTTTTTT	CASSEGIGGKLFF
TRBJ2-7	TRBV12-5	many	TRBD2	TGTGCTAGTGGTTTGGTACGGACTAGCGGTATTTACGAGCAGTACTTC	CASGLVRTSGIYEQYF
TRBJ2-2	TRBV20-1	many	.	TGCAGTGCTAGAGAAACGGGGAACACCGGGGAGCTGTTTTTT	CSARETGNTGELFF
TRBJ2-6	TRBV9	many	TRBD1	TGTGCCAGCAGCCCCGGGACAGGAGGCGCGGGAGGGGCCAACGTCCTGACTTTC	CASSPGTGGAGGANVLTF
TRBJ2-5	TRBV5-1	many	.	TGCGCCAGCAGCTCCGGACACGGCGGGGGCGAGACCCAGTACTTC	CASSSGHGGGETQYF
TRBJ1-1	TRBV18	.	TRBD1	TGTGCCAGCTCACCGTGGGACAGGGGGTTGAACACTGAAGCTTTCTTT	CASSPWDRGLNTEAFF
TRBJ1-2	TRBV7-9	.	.	TGTGCCAGCAGCTTAAGCTCGCCGCAGCTAGGTGGCTACACCTTC	CASSLSSPQLGGYTF
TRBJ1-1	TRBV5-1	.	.	TGCGCCAGCGCCCCTGAGGCAGGAGGCACTGAAGCTTTCTTT	CASAPEAGGTEAFF
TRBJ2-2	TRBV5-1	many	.	TGCGCCAGCGGACCCGTGCGGGCCCCGGTCGGGGAGCTGTTTTTT	CASGPVRAPVGELFF
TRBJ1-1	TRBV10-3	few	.	TGTGCCATCAGTTCGACAGGCTTGAACACTGAAGCTTTCTTT	CAISSTGLNTEAFF
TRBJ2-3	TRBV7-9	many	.	TGTGCCAGCAGCTTAGCAGAGAGCACAGATACGCAGTATTTT	CASSLAESTDTQYF
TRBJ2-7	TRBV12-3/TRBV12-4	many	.	TGTGCCAGCAGCAGGGACACTACCTACGAGCAGTACTTC	CASSRDTTYEQYF
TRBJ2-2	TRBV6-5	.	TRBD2	TGTGCCAGCAGTTACTCAGGCGGGAGGGCTGGCGGGGAGCTGTTTTTT	CASSYSGGRAGGELFF
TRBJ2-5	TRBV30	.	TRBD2	TGTGCCTGGAGCGTCGGGAGGGCCGAGACCCAGTACTTC	CAWSVGRAETQYF
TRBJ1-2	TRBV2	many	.	TGTGCCAGCAGTTTGGGGGTAGGAAACTACTATGGCTACACCTTC	CASSLGVGNYYGYTF
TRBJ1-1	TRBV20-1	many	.	TGCAGTGCTAGGAGGGGGTTGAACACTGAAGCTTTCTTT	CSARRGLNTEAFF
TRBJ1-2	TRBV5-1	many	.	TGCGCCAGCAGCTTACAGGTCAATATAATCTATGGCTACACCTTC	CASSLQVNIIYGYTF
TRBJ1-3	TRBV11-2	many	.	TGTGCCAGCAGCGTGTTCAGAAGCTCTGGAAACACCATATATTTT	CASSVFRSSGNTIYF
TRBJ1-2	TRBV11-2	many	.	TGTGCCAGCAGCTTAGGCCCCTCTAGCAGGGTGGGGAACTATGGCTACACCTTC	CASSLGPSSRVGNYGYTF
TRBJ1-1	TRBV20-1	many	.	TGCAGTGCTAGACACCCGGCTGAGGCTTTCTTT	CSARHPAEAFF
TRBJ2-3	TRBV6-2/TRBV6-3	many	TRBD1	TGTGCCAGCAGTCCTAGGGGACAGACCACAGATACGCAGTATTTT	CASSPRGQTTDTQYF
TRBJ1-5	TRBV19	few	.	TGTGCCAGTACTCGAGGGACGGGTAGGCCCCAGCATTTT	CASTRGTGRPQHF
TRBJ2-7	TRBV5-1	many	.	TGCGCCAGCAGGACCGGGGACATAGGAAGCGAGCAGTACTTC	CASRTGDIGSEQYF
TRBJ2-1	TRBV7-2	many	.	TGTGCCAGCAGCGTAGGGTATGTCAATGAGCAGTTCTTC	CASSVGYVNEQFF
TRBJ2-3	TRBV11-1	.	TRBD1	TGTGCCAGCAGCTTATTGGGACAGGGGTCAGATACGCAGTATTTT	CASSLLGQGSDTQYF
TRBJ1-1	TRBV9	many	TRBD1	TGTGCCAGCAGCGTATCCATTGGGACAGGGAAGGAGGCGACTGAAGCTTTCTTT	CASSVSIGTGKEATEAFF
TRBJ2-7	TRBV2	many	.	TGTGCCAGCAGTTGGACCTACGAGCAGTACTTC	CASSWTYEQYF
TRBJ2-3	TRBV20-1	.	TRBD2	TGCAGTGCTCTGTCTAGCGGGAGGGACACAGATACGCAGTATTTT	CSALSSGRDTDTQYF
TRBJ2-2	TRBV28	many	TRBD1	TGTGCCAGCAGTTTACATACAGGGGGCGGGGAGCTGTTTTTT	CASSLHTGGGELFF
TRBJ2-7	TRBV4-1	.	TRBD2	TGCGCCAGCAGCCAGTCTCTAGCGGGAGTAACCCACGAGCAGTACTTC	CASSQSLAGVTHEQYF
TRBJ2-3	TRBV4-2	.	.	TGTGCCAGCAGCCTACCGACGAACACAGATACGCAGTATTTT	CASSLPTNTDTQYF
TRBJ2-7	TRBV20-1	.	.	TGCAGTGCCCCGGGATCCTGGGACGAGCAGTACTTC	CSAPGSWDEQYF
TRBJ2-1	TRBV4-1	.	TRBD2	TGCGCCAGCAGCCAAGATATGACTAGCGGCCTCTTGAGTGAGCAGTTCTTC	CASSQDMTSGLLSEQFF
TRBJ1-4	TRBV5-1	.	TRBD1	TGCGCCAGCAGCTGGAACAGGGGGACTAATGAAAAACTGTTTTTT	CASSWNRGTNEKLFF
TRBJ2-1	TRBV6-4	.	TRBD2	TGTGCCAGCAGTGGACTAGCGGGAGTAGGCAATGAGCAGTTCTTC	CASSGLAGVGNEQFF
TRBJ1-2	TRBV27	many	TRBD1	TGTGCCAGCAGTGCCCACAGGGGGCATGGCTACACCTTC	CASSAHRGHGYTF
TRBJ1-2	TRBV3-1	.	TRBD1	TGTGCCAGCAGCCAGACAGGGGAGTCGGTAGAGGGCTACACCTTC	CASSQTGESVEGYTF
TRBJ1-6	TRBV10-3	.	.	TGTGCCAGCAGCCGGGACCCTAGCAATTCACCCCTCCACTTT	CASSRDPSNSPLHF
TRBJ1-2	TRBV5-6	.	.	TGTGCCAGCAGCTTGGTTGCAGGATCTAACTATGGCTACACCTTC	CASSLVAGSNYGYTF
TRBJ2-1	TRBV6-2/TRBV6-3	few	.	TGTGCCAGCAGGACATCGAGCTCCTACAATGAGCAGTTCTTC	CASRTSSSYNEQFF
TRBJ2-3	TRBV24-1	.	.	TGTGCCACCAGTGAGACAGTGGGTGCGCAGTATTTT	CATSETVGAQYF